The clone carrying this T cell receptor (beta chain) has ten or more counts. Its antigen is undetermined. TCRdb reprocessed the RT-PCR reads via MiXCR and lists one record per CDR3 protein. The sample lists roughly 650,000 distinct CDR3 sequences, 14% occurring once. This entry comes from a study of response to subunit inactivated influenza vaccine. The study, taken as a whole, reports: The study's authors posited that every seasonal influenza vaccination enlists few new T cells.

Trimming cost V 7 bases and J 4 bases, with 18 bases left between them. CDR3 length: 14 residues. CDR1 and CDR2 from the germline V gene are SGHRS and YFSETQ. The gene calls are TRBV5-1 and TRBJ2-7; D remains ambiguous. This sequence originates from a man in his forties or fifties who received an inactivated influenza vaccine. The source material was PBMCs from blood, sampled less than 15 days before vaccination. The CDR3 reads CASLTWGPDYEQYF. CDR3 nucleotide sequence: TGCGCCAGCTTGACGTGGGGTCCGGATTACGAGCAGTACTTC.